These T cell receptor beta chains were read from a single sample in a study of blood T cell repertoires in COVID-19. The assay was immunoSEQ multiplex PCR, and TCRdb's table has in-frame clones only and misses some. The table lists fewer than 400,000 clones, 92% of them singletons, with around 20% in the top ten. Sequenced sample: PBMCs or T cells enriched from blood (not recorded which). These receptors originate from a woman younger than 45 who had recovered from COVID-19. Both conserved end residues are part of each CDR3. Fields, in order: D gene, V gene, clone size, J gene, CDR3 length, CDR3 protein, CDR3 DNA. The D gene is left open where the match is weak. Where a row states a size, it is once, few, many or the class of an expanded clone; other rows omit it.

d_gene: .; v_gene: TRBV29-1; abundance: once; j_gene: TRBJ1-2; len: 12; CDR3aa: CSVGDVRAGYTF; CDR3nt: TGCAGCGTTGGAGATGTCAGGGCTGGCTACACCTTC
d_gene: TRBD1; v_gene: TRBV10-3; abundance: .; j_gene: TRBJ2-5; len: 15; CDR3aa: CAISESGQGLETQYF; CDR3nt: TGTGCCATCAGTGAGTCTGGACAGGGGCTTGAGACCCAGTACTTC
d_gene: .; v_gene: TRBV6-2/TRBV6-3; abundance: .; j_gene: TRBJ1-6; len: 14; CDR3aa: CASSYGRYNSPLHF; CDR3nt: TGTGCCAGCAGTTACGGCAGGTATAATTCACCCCTCCACTTT
d_gene: .; v_gene: TRBV5-4; abundance: .; j_gene: TRBJ2-5; len: 13; CDR3aa: CASGGFPQETQYF; CDR3nt: TGTGCCAGCGGTGGCTTCCCCCAAGAGACCCAGTACTTC
d_gene: .; v_gene: TRBV7-2; abundance: .; j_gene: TRBJ1-4; len: 12; CDR3aa: CASSLGGEKLFF; CDR3nt: TGTGCCAGCAGCCTCGGGGGTGAAAAACTGTTTTTT
d_gene: .; v_gene: TRBV15; abundance: .; j_gene: TRBJ2-1; len: 16; CDR3aa: CATSRDLGRNYNEQFF; CDR3nt: TGTGCCACCAGCAGAGATCTAGGTAGGAACTACAATGAGCAGTTCTTC
d_gene: TRBD1; v_gene: TRBV10-3; abundance: .; j_gene: TRBJ2-7; len: 15; CDR3aa: CAISEGTGPLSEQYF; CDR3nt: TGTGCCATCAGTGAGGGGACAGGTCCTCTTTCGGAGCAGTACTTC
d_gene: TRBD2; v_gene: TRBV7-3; abundance: once; j_gene: TRBJ2-7; len: 15; CDR3aa: CASSLSGGRGGEQYF; CDR3nt: TGTGCCAGCAGCTTAAGCGGGGGGCGAGGAGGCGAGCAGTACTTC
d_gene: .; v_gene: TRBV28; abundance: .; j_gene: TRBJ1-2; len: 13; CDR3aa: CASTHTEDYGYTF; CDR3nt: TGTGCCAGCACGCACACGGAGGACTATGGCTACACCTTC
d_gene: .; v_gene: TRBV12-3/TRBV12-4; abundance: .; j_gene: TRBJ1-2; len: 11; CDR3aa: CASRRNYGYTF; CDR3nt: TGTGCCAGCAGGCGGAACTATGGCTACACCTTC
d_gene: TRBD2; v_gene: TRBV28; abundance: .; j_gene: TRBJ2-7; len: 15; CDR3aa: CASSLELAAYYEQYF; CDR3nt: TGTGCCAGCAGTTTAGAGCTAGCGGCATACTACGAGCAGTACTTC
d_gene: .; v_gene: TRBV9; abundance: .; j_gene: TRBJ2-3; len: 17; CDR3aa: CASSVTPSGTSTDTQYF; CDR3nt: TGTGCCAGCAGCGTAACCCCCTCCGGGACAAGCACAGATACGCAGTATTTT
d_gene: .; v_gene: TRBV4-1; abundance: .; j_gene: TRBJ2-1; len: 16; CDR3aa: CASSQAGTTLWDEQFF; CDR3nt: TGCGCCAGCAGCCAAGCGGGAACGACCCTATGGGATGAGCAGTTCTTC
d_gene: TRBD1; v_gene: TRBV11-2; abundance: .; j_gene: TRBJ2-7; len: 16; CDR3aa: CASSLGRQGFFYEQYF; CDR3nt: TGTGCCAGCAGCTTAGGGAGACAGGGATTCTTCTACGAGCAGTACTTC
d_gene: .; v_gene: TRBV20-1; abundance: .; j_gene: TRBJ2-1; len: 11; CDR3aa: CSAYTGNEQFF; CDR3nt: TGCAGTGCTTACACAGGGAATGAGCAGTTCTTC
d_gene: .; v_gene: TRBV9; abundance: .; j_gene: TRBJ2-2; len: 15; CDR3aa: CASSVYTGNTGELFF; CDR3nt: TGTGCCAGCAGCGTATATACAGGGAACACCGGGGAGCTGTTTTTT
d_gene: TRBD1; v_gene: TRBV19; abundance: .; j_gene: TRBJ2-3; len: 15; CDR3aa: CAISWGGQGTDTQYF; CDR3nt: TGTGCCATTTCTTGGGGGGGACAGGGGACAGATACGCAGTATTTT
d_gene: TRBD1; v_gene: TRBV6-5; abundance: .; j_gene: TRBJ2-7; len: 15; CDR3aa: CASSYGDRGSYEQYF; CDR3nt: TGTGCCAGCAGTTACGGTGACAGGGGCTCCTACGAGCAGTACTTC
d_gene: .; v_gene: TRBV28; abundance: .; j_gene: TRBJ1-1; len: 13; CDR3aa: CASTYGVYTEAFF; CDR3nt: TGTGCCAGCACCTACGGGGTCTACACTGAAGCTTTCTTT
d_gene: .; v_gene: TRBV30; abundance: .; j_gene: TRBJ2-1; len: 14; CDR3aa: CAWSPGGSDNEQFF; CDR3nt: TGTGCCTGGAGTCCCGGAGGAAGCGACAATGAGCAGTTCTTC
d_gene: TRBD2; v_gene: TRBV29-1; abundance: .; j_gene: TRBJ2-1; len: 14; CDR3aa: CSGPGLVLSYEQFF; CDR3nt: TGCAGCGGACCGGGACTAGTCCTATCCTATGAGCAGTTCTTC
d_gene: .; v_gene: TRBV7-2; abundance: .; j_gene: TRBJ1-2; len: 13; CDR3aa: CASSLKGDYGYTF; CDR3nt: TGTGCCAGCAGCTTGAAGGGAGACTATGGCTACACCTTC
d_gene: TRBD1; v_gene: TRBV15; abundance: .; j_gene: TRBJ1-4; len: 16; CDR3aa: CATSRLQDRAGEKLFF; CDR3nt: TGTGCCACCAGCAGACTTCAAGACAGGGCCGGTGAAAAACTGTTTTTT
d_gene: .; v_gene: TRBV5-4; abundance: .; j_gene: TRBJ1-2; len: 13; CDR3aa: CASSFNRDHGYTF; CDR3nt: TGTGCCAGCAGCTTTAACAGGGACCATGGCTACACCTTC
d_gene: .; v_gene: TRBV30; abundance: .; j_gene: TRBJ2-7; len: 13; CDR3aa: CAWEQSGISEQYF; CDR3nt: TGTGCCTGGGAACAATCAGGGATTTCCGAGCAGTACTTC
d_gene: TRBD1; v_gene: TRBV6-1; abundance: .; j_gene: TRBJ2-5; len: 16; CDR3aa: CASSEGGTGAQETQYF; CDR3nt: TGTGCCAGCAGTGAAGGAGGGACAGGGGCCCAAGAGACCCAGTACTTC
d_gene: .; v_gene: TRBV6-2/TRBV6-3; abundance: .; j_gene: TRBJ2-1; len: 16; CDR3aa: CASSYALVASYNEQFF; CDR3nt: TGTGCCAGCAGTTACGCACTAGTGGCCTCCTACAATGAGCAGTTCTTC
d_gene: .; v_gene: TRBV7-2; abundance: .; j_gene: TRBJ2-5; len: 14; CDR3aa: CASSSGGAQETQYF; CDR3nt: TGTGCCAGCAGCTCTGGGGGGGCCCAAGAGACCCAGTACTTC